The 8 T cell receptor beta chains reported below all come from one sample, sequenced in a study of glioma-infiltrating T cells. TCR alpha and beta CDR3 regions were amplified from RNA using iRepertoire nested multiplex PCR. MiXCR, applied by TCRdb to the multiplex PCR reads, yields one record per CDR3 protein. The table records some 180,000 distinct CDR3 sequences, about 32% of them present only once. Sequencing used glioma tissue, nonneoplastic brain tissue, or PBMCs (not recorded which). These receptors came from a human donor with low-grade glioma or glioblastoma, undergoing nonglioma brain surgery, or in good health (not recorded which).

This clonotype was seen repeatedly, ten times or more. CDR3 amino acids: CASGADGLAGYNEQFF. CDR3 in DNA: TGTGCCAGTGGGGCGGATGGACTAGCGGGGTACAATGAGCAGTTCTTC. The J gene is TRBJ2-1, the V gene TRBV19; TRBD2 aligns across 12 bases. V trimming: 8 bases; J trimming: 4 bases; junction bases outside the gene matches: 9. Germline CDR1 is LNHDA and CDR2 is SQIVND (reference sequence). This CDR3 region has 16 residues.

This clonotype was observed many times. The genes are TRBV5-1 and TRBJ2-5, with 7 bases aligning to TRBD1. Germline CDR1 and CDR2: SGHRS and YFSETQ. The CDR3 loop spans 14 amino acids. V trimming: 4 bases; J trimming: 2 bases; junction bases outside the gene matches: 5. This chain's CDR3 is CASSRGQRQETQYF. The CDR3 bases are TGCGCCAGCAGCCGGGGACAGCGACAAGAGACCCAGTACTTC.

This clonotype has at least ten counts. The chain employs TRBV4-1 and TRBJ1-5; D remains unclear. The germline CDR1 and CDR2 sequences are MGHRA and YSYEKL. Between the trimmed V and J ends, which lost 0 bases and 2 bases, there was a span of 8 bases. The CDR3 is made up of 15 amino acids. CDR3 DNA sequence: TGCGCCAGCAGCCAAGATCAGTCCCGCAATCAGCCCCAGCATTTT. As protein: CASSQDQSRNQPQHF.

This clonotype was seen only a few times. V and J are TRBV12-5 and TRBJ2-1; TRBD2 matches at 15 bases. Germline trimming cut 1 base from V and 0 bases from J; bases unmatched to any gene: 4. CDR1 and CDR2 from the germline V gene are LGHNT and FRNRAP. The CDR3 is 19 amino acids. CDR3 sequence (DNA): TGTGCTAGTGGTTTGGACGGACTAGCGGGAGGGCCCTCCTACAATGAGCAGTTCTTC. It encodes CASGLDGLAGGPSYNEQFF.

This clonotype was seen ten or more times. The chain uses TRBV5-1 and TRBJ2-3; D perhaps matches TRBD1 (5 bases). Germline values: CDR1 SGHRS, CDR2 YFSETQ. The CDR3 has 18 amino acids. The ends were cut back, 0 bases at V and 2 bases at J, with 19 bases in the middle. The CDR3 coding sequence is TGCGCCAGCAGCTTGGTCTTGGGGCAGCTCCGATCCACAGATACGCAGTATTTT. Translation: CASSLVLGQLRSTDTQYF.

This clonotype was detected ten times or more. This chain uses TRBV29-1 with TRBJ2-1; 10 nucleotides line up with TRBD1. Germline assignment: CDR1 SQVTM and CDR2 ANQGSEA. Losses at the gene ends were 7 bases for V and 7 bases for J; bases not matched to a gene: 7. The CDR3 has 13 residues. The DNA for the CDR3 is TGCAGCGCAGCCGGGACAGGGGTAAATGAGCAGTTCTTC. Protein product: CSAAGTGVNEQFF.

About this clonotype itself: Being one base from a much bigger clone, this may be a read error. J is TRBJ2-3 and V is TRBV20-1; tentatively, D is TRBD2 (6 bases). The CDR3 length is 17 residues. V was shortened by 4 bases and J by 4 bases, with 24 bases between the two germline ends. Looked up from germline, CDR1 is DFQATT and CDR2 is SNEGSKA (reference sequence). Here the CDR3 DNA reads TGCAGTGCTATCCGACCCATAGTGGGAGGAGCGGCAGATACGCAGTATTTT. This sequence encodes CSAIRPIVGGAADTQYF.

This chain joins TRBV5-4 and TRBJ2-7, with 10 bases identical to TRBD1. Trimming cost V 4 bases and J 6 bases; bases outside gene matches: 7. The CDR3 runs 14 residues. Germline loops: CDR1 SGHNT, CDR2 YYREEE (reference sequence). In DNA, the CDR3 is TGTGCCAGCAGCAGGACAGGGGGAGGCGGCGAGCAGTACTTC. It specifies CASSRTGGGGEQYF.